The 8 T cell receptor beta chains given below trace back to one sample, sequenced in a study of blood T cell repertoires in COVID-19. The repertoire was sequenced with immunoSEQ multiplex PCR; TCRdb's copy has only in-frame clones and lacks some. The data contain a few hundred thousand clones, 87% of them seen just once; the ten biggest clones take up about an eighth. Sequencing used peripheral blood. These receptors all stem from a young woman who had recovered from COVID-19.

This sequence joins TRBV6-5 and TRBJ2-1, with 9 bases matching TRBD1. The germline CDR1 and CDR2 sequences are MNHEY and SVGAGI. The V and J ends lost 6 bases and 6 bases, in that order; junction bases with no gene match: 3. This CDR3 is 13 amino acids long. The DNA for the CDR3 is TGTGCCAGCAGGAGGACAGGGGCCAATGAGCAGTTCTTC. Encoded protein: CASRRTGANEQFF.

The V gene is TRBV7-2, the J gene TRBJ2-7; 8 nucleotides match TRBD1. Trimming cost V 1 base and J 5 bases; bases outside gene matches: 4. CDR3 size: 14 residues. From germline, CDR1 is SGHTA and CDR2 FQGNSA. The chain's CDR3 is CASSLETGAHEQYF. The CDR3 DNA is TGTGCCAGCAGCTTAGAGACAGGGGCCCACGAGCAGTACTTC.

The chain carries TRBV29-1 and TRBJ2-1; 8 bases map to TRBD1. The V and J ends lost 5 bases and 1 base, in that order; junction bases with no gene match: 10. CDR1 and CDR2 (germline): SQVTM, ANQGSEA. The CDR3 is 16 amino acids. CDR3 sequence: CSVNQLDRESYNEQFF. CDR3 bases: TGCAGCGTTAATCAACTGGACAGGGAATCCTACAATGAGCAGTTCTTC.

This clone occurred once. V and J are TRBV4-2 and TRBJ2-1; 14 bases fit TRBD2. The CDR3 loop spans 17 amino acids. From germline, CDR1 is LGHNA and CDR2 YNFKEQ. V dropped 1 base and J dropped 9; count of bases not matched to a gene: 8. Here the CDR3 DNA reads TGTGCCAGCAGCCAAGCACAGACTAGCGGGAGGGCCTTTGAGCAGTTCTTC. Translated, it gives CASSQAQTSGRAFEQFF.

About this clone: One junction end disagrees with the germline gene, perhaps due to a read error. The chain links TRBV19 to TRBJ2-1, with D possibly TRBD2 on 5 matching bases. The germline V gene encodes CDR1 LNHDA and CDR2 SQIVND (reference sequence). The CDR3 has 13 residues. CDR3 residues: CASSMGELLEQFF. As DNA, the CDR3 is TGTGCCAGCAGTATGGGAGAACTTCTTGAGCAGTTCTTC.

The chain joins TRBV25-1 to TRBJ1-3; the D is unclear. The germline CDR1 and CDR2 sequences are MGHDK and SYGVNS. The CDR3 runs to 15 residues. V lost 1 base and J 2 bases, leaving 9 bases between the germline ends. The CDR3 spells CASSEFRGPGNTIYF. CDR3 bases: TGTGCCAGCAGTGAATTCCGGGGTCCTGGAAACACCATATATTTT.

This chain connects TRBV4-3 to TRBJ2-3, with D perhaps matching TRBD2 (6 bases). V lost 0 bases and J 4 bases, leaving 20 bases between the germline ends. This CDR3 is 18 amino acids long. Germline V lookup: CDR1 LGHNA, CDR2 YSLEER. CDR3 sequence (DNA): TGCGCCAGCAGCCAAGATGGTACGTCGGGAGTCGGGCCAGATACGCAGTATTTT. Residues: CASSQDGTSGVGPDTQYF.

This rearrangement joins TRBV29-1 to TRBJ2-7; TRBD2 aligns across 9 bases. J lost 6 bases, V lost 4 bases, and 10 bases had no gene match. The CDR3 has 14 residues. The germline V gene encodes CDR1 SQVTM and CDR2 ANQGSEA. The CDR3: CSVAGSGRSAEQYF. The CDR3, as DNA: TGCAGCGTTGCAGGGAGCGGGAGGTCTGCCGAGCAGTACTTC.